The 27 T cell receptor beta chains listed next were all sequenced from one sample in a study of radiation and T cells in renal cell carcinoma. The protocol was immunoSEQ multiplex PCR, while the TCRdb copy is restricted to in-frame clones and leaves out a portion. The repertoire holds roughly 21,000 clones, roughly half seen once, with about 20% in the top ten. Treatment noted: treatment-naive control, cytoreductive nephrectomy. This sample comprised tumor tissue, obtained from a patient whose treatment was nephrectomy without radiotherapy. These receptors originate from a human donor with renal cell carcinoma.

J is TRBJ1-2 and V is TRBV19; D call uncertain. Trimming shortened V by 9 bases and J by 7 bases, and 12 bases separated the two germline ends. This CDR3 contains 11 residues. Germline CDR1 LNHDA, CDR2 SQIVND (reference sequence). Here the CDR3 reads CASKGQGGYTF. The CDR3 nucleotides are TGTGCCAGCAAGGGTCAAGGTGGCTACACCTTC. The variable domain in full, completed from reference TRBV19 and TRBJ1-2, reads DGGITQSPKYLFRKEGQNVTLSCEQNLNHDAMYWYRQDPGQGLRLIYYSQIVNDFQKGDIAEGYSVSREKKESFPLTVTSAQKNPTAFYLCASKGQGGYTFGSGTRLTVV.

The chain couples TRBV4-2 to TRBJ2-1; 11 bases agree with TRBD2. CDR3 length: 16 residues. J gave up 8 bases and V 0 bases, and 6 bases lay outside the gene matches. The germline gives CDR1 LGHNA, CDR2 YNFKEQ. CDR3 nucleotides: TGTGCCAGCAGCCAAGATCAGACTAGCGGGGTCGATGAGCAGTTCTTC. Translated: CASSQDQTSGVDEQFF.

The sample holds a few counts of this clone. The rearrangement links TRBV18 to TRBJ1-1; tentative D call: TRBD1 (5 bases). This CDR3 contains 13 residues. V lost 4 bases and J 1 base, leaving 7 bases between the germline ends. CDR1 is KGHSH, CDR2 LQKENI, per germline. The CDR3 DNA follows: TGTGCCAGCTCACTCGACAGGAACACTGAAGCTTTCTTT. It translates to CASSLDRNTEAFF.

The chain is built from TRBV29-1 and TRBJ1-2; TRBD1 agrees at 9 bases. CDR3 length: 18 amino acids. Germline V gene lookup returns CDR1 SQVTM and CDR2 ANQGSEA. The J segment lost 0 bases and the V segment lost 6 bases, leaving 17 bases of the junction unmatched. CDR3: CSVGGTGTGTLPNYGYTF. The CDR3 coding sequence is TGCAGCGTGGGGGGAACCGGGACAGGGACCCTTCCTAACTATGGCTACACCTTC. Drawing the rest from reference TRBV29-1 and TRBJ1-2, the complete variable domain is SAVISQKPSRDICQRGTSLTIQCQVDSQVTMMFWYRQQPGQSLTLIATANQGSEATYESGFVIDKFPISRPNLTFSTLTVSNMSPEDSSIYLCSVGGTGTGTLPNYGYTFGSGTRLTVV.

In nucleotides, the CDR3 is TGTGCCAGTACCGAATCTGCCAGGGCGCGTGGCTACACCTTC. Its translation is CASTESARARGYTF. The V and J genes are TRBV19 and TRBJ1-2, with D perhaps matching TRBD1 (5 bases). The CDR3 runs 14 residues. The V and J ends lost 7 bases and 7 bases respectively, with 19 bases between them. Germline V gene data show CDR1 as LNHDA and CDR2 as SQIVND (reference sequence).

The V and J genes are TRBV7-3 and TRBJ1-5, with D unclear. The CDR3 is 14 amino acids. V shed 5 bases and J shed 3 bases, with 11 bases lying between them. CDR1 is SGHTA and CDR2 is FQGTGA in the germline V gene. CDR3 DNA: TGTGCCAGCAGCCTGGGTGGAGACAATCAGCCCCAGCATTTT. Translating it yields CASSLGGDNQPQHF.

This clone was detected a few times. The chain is built from TRBV7-9 and TRBJ2-1, with a weak D call TRBD2 (5 bases). V lost 6 bases to trimming and J lost 2 bases, with 14 bases between them. This CDR3 contains 15 residues. CDR1 is SEHNR, CDR2 FQNEAQ, per germline (reference sequence). The CDR3 here is CASSPSGNPYNEQFF. CDR3 DNA sequence: TGTGCCAGCAGTCCCTCGGGGAACCCCTACAATGAGCAGTTCTTC.

This clone is medium-sized (0.01 to 0.1%). The rearrangement links TRBV2 to TRBJ2-7; no reliable D call. The CDR3 loop spans 11 amino acids. CDR1 and CDR2 (germline): SNHLY, FYNNEI. V was shortened by 5 bases and J by 2 bases, with 4 bases between the two germline ends. The CDR3 region is CASSLTYEQYF. In DNA, the CDR3 is TGTGCCAGCAGTCTCACCTACGAGCAGTACTTC.

This clone was picked up a small number of times. The V and J genes are TRBV5-8 and TRBJ1-2; D possibly corresponds to TRBD1 (6 bases). The CDR3 is 16 residues long. CDR1 and CDR2 from the germline V gene are SGHTS and YDEGEE. Trimming shortened V by 2 bases and J by 2 bases, and 16 bases separated the two germline ends. In DNA form, the CDR3 reads TGTGCCAGCAGCTTACAGACAGGCCCTAGAAACTATGGCTACACCTTC. This translates into CASSLQTGPRNYGYTF.

This clone was seen only a few times. V gene TRBV5-5 combines with J gene TRBJ1-2, with D uncertain. Trimming removed 1 base at V and 5 bases at J, with 18 bases between. Germline lookup yields CDR1 SGHKS and CDR2 YYEKEE (reference sequence). The CDR3 totals 16 residues. In DNA form, the CDR3 reads TGTGCCAGCAGCTTGTATCGGACGTTCGCTTCTTATGGCTACACCTTC. Its translation is CASSLYRTFASYGYTF.

V usage is TRBV10-3 and J usage is TRBJ2-3; TRBD2 might be the D (6 bases). This CDR3 is 14 amino acids long. Trimming stripped 8 bases from V and 2 bases from J, with 14 bases between. CDR1 is ENHRY, CDR2 SYGVKD, per germline. Here the CDR3 reads CAIGTSTHTDTQYF. The CDR3 nucleotides read TGTGCCATCGGAACTAGCACCCACACAGATACGCAGTATTTT.

The chain has TRBV10-2 and TRBJ2-2; 8 positions agree with TRBD2. The CDR3 consists of 17 residues. J was trimmed by 7 bases and V by 0 bases; bases with no gene match: 10. Germline values: CDR1 WSHSY, CDR2 SAAADI. This chain's CDR3 is CASSESGLVGKFGELFF. The CDR3 region has the DNA TGCGCCAGCAGTGAGTCGGGACTAGTAGGGAAGTTCGGGGAGCTGTTTTTT.

This clone was recorded at least ten times. V usage is TRBV7-6 and J usage is TRBJ2-7; a possible D gene is TRBD2 (5 bases). The V gene's germline CDR1 is SGHVS and CDR2 FNYEAQ. V was clipped by 1 base and J by 9 bases, with 19 bases between them. CDR3 length equals 15 residues. CDR3 sequence reads: CASSLVAAGGEGQYF. The CDR3 DNA reads TGTGCCAGCAGCTTAGTAGCTGCGGGCGGAGAAGGGCAGTACTTC.

The V and J genes are TRBV10-3 and TRBJ2-7, with 13 bases matching TRBD2. CDR1 ENHRY and CDR2 SYGVKD come from the germline V gene. The CDR3 sequence is 16 residues long. Trimming took 0 bases from V and 1 from J; bases not matched to a gene: 0. The CDR3 sequence: CAISESTSGGSYEQYF. The CDR3 region has the DNA TGTGCCATCAGTGAGTCGACTAGCGGGGGGTCCTACGAGCAGTACTTC.

The chain couples TRBV7-9 to TRBJ2-3; TRBD2 aligns across 7 bases. The V gene's germline CDR1 is SEHNR and CDR2 FQNEAQ (reference sequence). The CDR3 sequence is 16 residues long. V lost 5 bases, J lost 0 bases, and 8 bases stayed unmatched. CDR3 region: CASSIRAGPSTDTQYF. In DNA, the CDR3 is TGTGCCAGCAGCATTCGAGCGGGGCCGAGCACAGATACGCAGTATTTT.

V usage is TRBV2 and J usage is TRBJ1-6; D is unclear. The CDR3 totals 13 residues. Trimming left V 8 bases short and J 7 bases short, with 12 bases between. Germline V gene data show CDR1 as SNHLY and CDR2 as FYNNEI. The CDR3 is CASAARRNSPLHF. DNA for the CDR3: TGTGCCAGCGCCGCGCGGCGGAATTCACCCCTCCACTTT.

This chain links TRBV9 with TRBJ2-1; either TRBD1 or TRBD2 may supply D (6 bases each). Trimming took off 4 bases at V and 6 bases at J, with 17 bases between the two ends. The CDR3 consists of 15 residues. Germline CDR1 reads SGDLS; CDR2 reads YYNGEE. The CDR3 DNA sequence: TGTGCCAGCAGCCCCCGTTGGGGGGCGGGCAATGAGCAGTTCTTC. Translating it yields CASSPRWGAGNEQFF. The full variable domain, in which reference TRBV9 and TRBJ2-1 provide the parts outside the CDR3, is DSGVTQTPKHLITATGQRVTLRCSPRSGDLSVYWYQQSLDQGLQFLIQYYNGEERAKGNILERFSAQQFPDLHSELNLSSLELGDSALYFCASSPRWGAGNEQFFGPGTRLTVL.

The chain uses TRBV6-5 and TRBJ1-5, with D uncertain. Trimming pared 2 bases from V and 5 bases from J, leaving 13 bases between. The CDR3 runs to 15 residues. Germline-derived CDR1 and CDR2 are MNHEY and SVGAGI. CDR3 sequence (DNA): TGTGCCAGCAGTTACAACGCCCGGAATGATCAGCCCCAGCATTTT. It codes for CASSYNARNDQPQHF.

The chain is built from TRBV27 and TRBJ1-2; maybe TRBD1 (6 bases). In germline, CDR1 is MNHEY, CDR2 SMNVEV (reference sequence). Trimming stripped 5 bases from V and 4 bases from J, with 23 bases between. The CDR3 loop spans 17 amino acids. The CDR3 bases are TGTGCCAGCAGTGAGATTAGGGGGGGGGCGCCTTCCTATGGCTACACCTTC. Encoded protein: CASSEIRGGAPSYGYTF.

This clone occurred once. The V gene is TRBV6-5, the J gene TRBJ1-1, with a possible D match to TRBD1 (5 bases). The CDR3 is 14 amino acids. Trimming pared 2 bases from V and 5 bases from J, leaving 12 bases between. Germline values: CDR1 MNHEY, CDR2 SVGAGI. CDR3 coding DNA: TGTGCCAGCAGTTACCGCGCAGGGAATACTGAAGCTTTCTTT. Encoded protein: CASSYRAGNTEAFF.

This chain connects TRBV14 to TRBJ1-2; D remains ambiguous. V shed 0 bases and J shed 4 bases, with 6 bases lying between them. Germline CDR1 is SGHDN and CDR2 is FVKESK. The CDR3 is made up of 13 amino acids. The CDR3 loop is CASSQDPAYGYTF. CDR3 in DNA: TGTGCCAGCAGCCAAGACCCCGCCTATGGCTACACCTTC.

J is TRBJ2-3 and V is TRBV4-3, with a possible D match to TRBD2 (6 bases). Germline CDR1 reads LGHNA; CDR2 reads YSLEER. The CDR3 is 17 amino acids. Between the trimmed V and J ends, which lost 3 bases and 0 bases, there was a span of 16 bases. The CDR3 DNA reads TGCGCCAGCAGCCATGACCGACTAGTTCTCAGCACAGATACGCAGTATTTT. This gives the protein CASSHDRLVLSTDTQYF.

This clone is categorized as medium-sized. The chain links TRBV6-5 to TRBJ2-5, with 9 bases fitting TRBD2. The CDR3 totals 16 residues. V shed 0 bases and J 1 base; nucleotides not matched to a gene: 3. Germline values: CDR1 MNHEY, CDR2 SVGAGI. CDR3 sequence reads: CASSYSSSGGQETQYF. In DNA form, the CDR3 reads TGTGCCAGCAGTTACTCGAGTAGCGGGGGCCAAGAGACCCAGTACTTC.

About this clone: Other nucleotide sequences from this sample produce the same CDR3. This chain links TRBV6-5 with TRBJ2-5; 8 positions agree with TRBD2. The germline gives CDR1 MNHEY, CDR2 SVGAGI. The V gene end was trimmed by 5 bases and the J gene end by 0 bases; junction bases not matched to a gene: 5. The CDR3 consists of 15 residues. The CDR3: CASSLLAENQETQYF. CDR3 nucleotides: TGTGCCAGCAGTCTACTAGCGGAGAACCAAGAGACCCAGTACTTC.

By share, this clone ranks as medium-sized (0.01 to 0.1%). CDR3 residues: CASSLPLPAADTEAFF. The CDR3 DNA reads as TGTGCCAGCAGCTTACCGCTTCCGGCGGCGGACACTGAAGCTTTCTTT. The genes are TRBV7-9 and TRBJ1-1; D is unclear. CDR1 and CDR2 (germline): SEHNR, FQNEAQ (reference sequence). The length of the CDR3 is 16 residues. Trimming took off 2 bases at V and 3 bases at J, with 16 bases between the two ends.

The chain links TRBV4-3 to TRBJ1-4; D possibly corresponds to TRBD1 (5 bases). CDR3 length: 15 amino acids. Trimming cost V 4 bases and J 5 bases, with 14 bases left between them. CDR1 and CDR2 from the germline V gene are LGHNA and YSLEER. The CDR3 coding sequence is TGCGCCAGCAGCCTCTTCAGGGTGCCCAATGAAAAACTGTTTTTT. Translated, it gives CASSLFRVPNEKLFF.

V gene TRBV27 combines with J gene TRBJ1-5; 10 nucleotides match TRBD1. CDR3 length: 14 residues. The trim removed 4 bases at V and 7 bases at J, leaving 4 bases unmatched. CDR1 and CDR2 (germline): MNHEY, SMNVEV (reference sequence). In DNA, the CDR3 is TGTGCCAGCAGTTGGACAGGGGGACGCCAGCCCCAGCATTTT. Residues: CASSWTGGRQPQHF.